Below are 9 T cell receptor beta chains sequenced from a single sample in a study of regulatory T cells in long-lasting Graves disease. Investigators prepared the TCR beta libraries by applying iRepertoire HTBI primers and Arm-PCR of CDR3 regions. TCRdb itself ran the multiplex PCR reads through MiXCR, one entry per CDR3 protein. The sample has 700,000 or so distinct CDR3 sequences, about 30% seen once; the top ten hold roughly 46%. As for time point: persistent/refractory GD, antithyroid drugs over 5 years with positive TRAb. After RNA was extracted from PBMCs, the TCR library was made from it. Specimen: peripheral blood mononuclear cells (PBMCs), collected when the disease was refractory, from a patient treated with antithyroid drugs. Receptors were obtained from a female donor with Graves disease.

V gene TRBV11-2 combines with J gene TRBJ1-4; possible D gene TRBD1, 6 bases. The CDR3 is 13 amino acids. CDR1 and CDR2 (germline): SGHAT, FQNNGV. Trimming took 6 bases from V and 3 from J, leaving 8 bases between them. The CDR3 DNA sequence: TGTGCCAGCAGACGACAGGCTAATGAAAAACTGTTTTTT. Encoded protein: CASRRQANEKLFF. Supplemented by reference TRBV11-2 and TRBJ1-4, the full variable domain reads EAGVAQSPRYKIIEKRQSVAFWCNPISGHATLYWYQQILGQGPKLLIQFQNNGVVDDSQLPKDRFSAERLKGVDSTLKIQPAKLEDSAVYLCASRRQANEKLFFGSGTQLSVL.

The rearrangement links TRBV7-9 to TRBJ2-7; D possibly matches TRBD1 or TRBD2 (6 bases each). The germline V and J ends were trimmed by 5 bases and 4 bases, with 21 bases remaining between them. The CDR3 has 16 residues. Germline CDR1 SEHNR, CDR2 FQNEAQ (reference sequence). In nucleotides, the CDR3 is TGTGCCAGCAGCCCAGGGGTGGGGGGCCCAAGATACGAGCAGTACTTC. Encoded protein: CASSPGVGGPRYEQYF. The full variable domain, with the rest looked up from reference TRBV7-9 and TRBJ2-7, is DTGVSQNPRHKITKRGQNVTFRCDPISEHNRLYWYRQTLGQGPEFLTYFQNEAQLEKSRLLSDRFSAERPKGSFSTLEIQRTEQGDSAMYLCASSPGVGGPRYEQYFGPGTRLTVT.

V gene TRBV6-1 combines with J gene TRBJ1-1, with TRBD1 as a possible D gene (5 bases). Trimming took 6 bases from V and 6 from J, leaving 14 bases between them. Germline V gives CDR1 MNHNS, CDR2 SASEGT. The CDR3 has 13 amino acids. The CDR3 region has the DNA TGTGCCAGCAGGAACCGACGGGGCGCTGAAGCTTTCTTT. Encoded protein: CASRNRRGAEAFF.

This clonotype was found many times. This chain uses TRBV3-1 with TRBJ2-5; perhaps TRBD1 as D (5 bases). Looked up from germline, CDR1 is LGHDT and CDR2 is YNNKEL (reference sequence). This CDR3 contains 15 residues. Trimming took off 5 bases at V and 5 bases at J, with 18 bases between the two ends. The CDR3 sequence is CASSKQVGPIETQYF. The CDR3, as DNA: TGTGCCAGCAGCAAACAGGTCGGCCCCATTGAGACCCAGTACTTC.

This clonotype has a handful of counts. V gene TRBV11-1 combines with J gene TRBJ2-7, with TRBD1 identical over 8 bases. Germline CDR1 and CDR2: SGHAT and FQDESV (reference sequence). The V segment lost 3 bases and the J segment 6 bases; nucleotides outside the gene matches: 10. The CDR3 covers 15 residues. The CDR3 sequence is CASSLWVQGAFEQYF. For the CDR3, the DNA is TGTGCCAGCAGCTTGTGGGTGCAGGGGGCGTTCGAGCAGTACTTC.

This clonotype turned up a few times. This chain uses TRBV3-1 with TRBJ1-2; D is uncertain. V dropped 1 base and J dropped 8 bases, with 8 bases sitting between them. CDR3 length: 12 residues. Germline V gene sequence: CDR1 LGHDT, CDR2 YNNKEL (reference sequence). The CDR3 here is CASSQGQVGYTF. The CDR3 DNA follows: TGTGCCAGCAGCCAAGGCCAGGTCGGCTACACCTTC.

In this sample, this clonotype turned up many times. The gene calls are TRBV6-5 and TRBJ1-1; D is unclear. This CDR3 has 13 residues. CDR1 and CDR2 (germline): MNHEY, SVGAGI. Trimming shortened V by 2 bases and J by 1 base, and 5 bases separated the two germline ends. The CDR3 region is CASSYRRNTEAFF. Here the CDR3 DNA reads TGTGCCAGCAGTTACCGGAGGAACACTGAAGCTTTCTTT.

The rearrangement joins TRBV11-2 to TRBJ1-5; 10 nucleotides align to TRBD1. Germline trimming cut 1 base from V and 5 bases from J; bases unmatched to any gene: 8. Per germline, CDR1 SGHAT and CDR2 FQNNGV. There are 17 residues in the CDR3. CDR3 nucleotide sequence: TGTGCCAGCAGCTTAGGGGACAGGGGAGTCAGTGATCAGCCCCAGCATTTT. This codes for CASSLGDRGVSDQPQHF.

The chain has TRBV11-1 and TRBJ2-7; 7 positions agree with TRBD1. Germline assignment: CDR1 SGHAT and CDR2 FQDESV (reference sequence). This CDR3 region has 16 residues. Trimming at V came to 6 bases and at J to 2 bases, leaving 13 bases not matched to a gene. The DNA of the CDR3 is TGTGCCAGCAGTCCCTCCTCCCGGACAGGCGCCTACGAGCAGTACTTC. Translation gives CASSPSSRTGAYEQYF.